This T cell receptor beta chain was observed in a study of cytomegalovirus exposure and HLA in healthy donors. This clone was counted between two and nine times. No antigen is known for it. CDR3 size: 16 residues. Germline V CDR1 and CDR2: LGHNA, YNFKEQ. V was shortened by 5 bases and J by 2 bases, with 18 bases between the two germline ends. Study-level findings and limits: Segments of the TCR beta V type were, in most cases, productive about 90% or about 30% of the time in an earlier analysis.

The primer mix had 60 Vbeta and 13 Jbeta primers. The repertoire was sequenced with immunoSEQ multiplex PCR; TCRdb's copy has only in-frame clones and lacks some. The table lists 130,000 to 150,000 clones, roughly a tenth of them singletons. The rearrangement joins TRBV4-2 to TRBJ1-1; D remains unclear. Material for sequencing was PBMCs. The TCR originated in a male donor in good health and CMV-seronegative. The CDR3 reads CASSYWPSGINTEAFF. The CDR3 DNA follows: TGTGCCAGCAGCTATTGGCCTTCGGGGATAAACACTGAAGCTTTCTTT.